This T cell receptor (beta chain) was sequenced during a study of cytomegalovirus exposure and HLA in healthy donors. Notes on the study in general: Sequencing artifact likely explains a cluster of highly shared sequence variants. Among CMV-associated TCR beta chains, most appeared HLA-restricted in a later analysis. Further analysis, carried out later, found HLA-associated TCR beta chains more clonally expanded than equally common other chains. The dataset shows that most TCR sequences were rare, while some public TCRs occurred in many donors.

On this clone itself: Its antigen is unidentified.

The CDR3 has 11 amino acids. The germline V gene has CDR1 MNHNS and CDR2 SASEGT. V lost 6 bases to trimming and J lost 2 bases, with 4 bases between them. Researchers ran the PCR with 60 Vbeta and 13 Jbeta primers. Repertoires were generated with immunoSEQ multiplex PCR, while TCRdb's copy carries only in-frame clones and drops some. The table includes more than 110,000 clones, around 80% detected once. The sequenced sample was PBMCs. The V call is TRBV6-1, the J call TRBJ1-1; D remains ambiguous. The sequence was collected from a female donor in good health and CMV-seronegative. CDR3 region: CASSHNTEAFF. The CDR3 region has the DNA TGTGCCAGCAGCCATAACACTGAAGCTTTCTTT.